The entry that follows covers one T cell receptor (beta chain) sequence. The sample comes from a study of control samples from healthy donors and cancer patients. Only in-frame clones appear in the TCRdb table, and some are missing; sequencing was by immunoSEQ multiplex PCR. The sample records approximately 100,000 clones, 88% being singletons. Germline loops: CDR1 WSHSY, CDR2 SAAADI. The CDR3 totals 15 residues. V gave up 6 bases and J gave up 2 bases; unmatched junction bases: 10. This TCR derives from a man between 25 and 39 years old in good health. The rearrangement links TRBV10-2 to TRBJ2-7; 7 positions agree with TRBD2. Sequenced: blood. CDR3 region: CASRGGAATTYEQYF. CDR3 nucleotide sequence: TGCGCCAGCAGGGGAGGGGCAGCCACGACCTACGAGCAGTACTTC.